These 10 T cell receptor beta chains were all obtained from the same sample, sequenced in a study of shared clonotypes between healthy human individuals. TCRdb's table, derived via immunoSEQ multiplex PCR, lists solely in-frame clones and lacks some. The sample carries about 1.1 million clones, 60% to 80% recorded once. Sequencing was performed on memory CD4+ T cells from PBMCs. Specified subset: CD45RA-negative fraction. These receptor sequences come from a man aged 18 to 29 in good health. Some clones in this sample may be carry-over from other donors' samples.

CDR3 DNA sequence: TGTGCCAGCAGCTTGTATGACTATGGCTACACCTTC. Amino acids: CASSLYDYGYTF. The chain has TRBV5-8 and TRBJ1-2; unclear D gene. The CDR3 is 12 residues long. Germline V gene sequence: CDR1 SGHTS, CDR2 YDEGEE. The ends were cut back, 1 base at V and 3 bases at J, with 4 bases in the middle.

The chain couples TRBV7-8 to TRBJ2-1, with TRBD2 matching over 10 bases. Trimming took 4 bases from V and 4 from J; bases not matched to a gene: 4. From germline, CDR1 is SGHVS and CDR2 FQNEAQ. The CDR3 is 15 amino acids. In DNA form, the CDR3 reads TGTGCCAGCAGCTACCGGACTAGCGGATACAATGAGCAGTTCTTC. Protein: CASSYRTSGYNEQFF.

The J gene is TRBJ1-4, the V gene TRBV5-1, with D uncertain. The CDR3 spans 14 residues. Trimming pared 5 bases from V and 4 bases from J, leaving 12 bases between. Germline CDR1 is SGHRS and CDR2 is YFSETQ. CDR3 sequence (DNA): TGCGCCAGCAGTTCCGACGGCATTAATGAAAAACTGTTTTTT. As protein: CASSSDGINEKLFF.

To note about this clone: The sample carries other DNA sequences with the same CDR3. The CDR3 loop is CSAQGPGELFF. The CDR3 DNA reads as TGCAGTGCCCAGGGCCCCGGGGAGCTGTTTTTT. J is TRBJ2-2 and V is TRBV20-1; possibly TRBD1 for D (5 bases). The germline gives CDR1 DFQATT, CDR2 SNEGSKA (reference sequence). The germline V and J ends were trimmed by 6 bases and 6 bases, with 8 bases remaining between them. The CDR3 contains 11 residues.

The sample holds one count of this clone. This CDR3 reads CASSRDRDNEQFF. The CDR3 region has the DNA TGTGCCTCCTCACGGGACAGGGACAATGAGCAGTTCTTC. J is TRBJ2-1 and V is TRBV9; 9 bases are a match to TRBD1. The CDR3 length is 13 residues. The V gene's germline CDR1 is SGDLS and CDR2 YYNGEE. V was clipped by 10 bases and J by 5 bases; unmatched bases: 7.

V is TRBV6-5 and J is TRBJ1-2; 8 positions agree with TRBD1. Per the germline V gene, CDR1 is MNHEY and CDR2 is SVGAGI. After removal of 0 bases from V and 4 bases from J, the junction contained 7 bases not matched to a gene. The CDR3 spans 16 residues. The CDR3 is CASSYSSTGGPYGYTF. The DNA of the CDR3 is TGTGCCAGCAGTTACTCGAGTACAGGGGGACCCTATGGCTACACCTTC.

V gene TRBV15 combines with J gene TRBJ2-3; 10 bases line up with TRBD2. The trim removed 3 bases at V and 4 bases at J, leaving 4 bases unmatched. The CDR3 length is 15 residues. The V gene's germline CDR1 is LNHNV and CDR2 YYDKDF (reference sequence). This chain's CDR3 is CATSSWTSGADTQYF. The CDR3 region has the DNA TGTGCCACCAGCAGTTGGACTAGCGGAGCAGATACGCAGTATTTT.

The chain carries TRBV6-1 and TRBJ2-2, with TRBD2 identical over 9 bases. Germline CDR1 is MNHNS and CDR2 is SASEGT. The CDR3 has 14 residues. After removal of 4 bases from V and 4 bases from J, the junction contained 1 base not matched to a gene. CDR3 in amino acids: CASSGSGSTGELFF. The CDR3 DNA follows: TGTGCCAGCAGTGGTAGCGGGAGCACCGGGGAGCTGTTTTTT.

In regard to this clone: This specimen includes other DNA sequences encoding the same CDR3. CDR3 in amino acids: CSASTQETQYF. DNA of the CDR3: TGCAGTGCTAGCACTCAAGAGACCCAGTACTTC. The V call is TRBV20-1, the J call TRBJ2-5; D gene unclear. Trimming took off 3 bases at V and 2 bases at J, with 4 bases between the two ends. Germline V gene lookup returns CDR1 DFQATT and CDR2 SNEGSKA (reference sequence). The CDR3 has 11 residues.

This clone was observed a single time. A single base separates this from a much larger clone, so it may be a read error. The chain employs TRBV7-6 and TRBJ2-3; D gene unclear. V lost 1 base to trimming and J lost 4 bases, with 3 bases between them. CDR3 length equals 12 residues. The V gene's germline CDR1 is SGHVS and CDR2 FNYEAQ. CDR3 residues: CASSLVADTQYF. Here the CDR3 DNA reads TGTGCCAGCAGCTTAGTTGCAGATACGCAGTATTTT.